This T cell receptor beta chain came from a study of shared clonotypes between healthy human individuals. The overall study: Used for every donor were three CD4 naive, three CD4 memory, two CD8 naive and one CD8 memory plate. Study-wide results and limits: Read depth was anticipated to influence clonotype sharing among donors. Naive CD4 clonotypes overlapped across a handful of donors at around 4.8%.

This table comes from immunoSEQ multiplex PCR, and its TCRdb copy is limited to in-frame clones, with some not included. The sample contains roughly 2.5 million clones, more than 80% of which appear only once. As to this clone: As yet, its antigen is unknown.

Germline CDR1 is LGHNT and CDR2 is FRNRAP. The CDR3 covers 18 residues. V was cut by 4 bases and J by 0 bases, with 16 bases left in between. Sequencing was performed on naive CD4+ T cells sorted from blood. Subset specified: CD45RA+ positively selected. The chain has TRBV12-5 and TRBJ1-6; possibly TRBD1 for D (6 bases). The source of this sequence is a young man in good health. The CDR3 protein is CASGSFGTSSSYNSPLHF. The CDR3 DNA sequence: TGTGCTAGTGGTTCTTTCGGGACATCCAGCTCCTATAATTCACCCCTCCACTTT.